A single sample gave rise to the 9 T cell receptor beta chains below, sequenced in a study of radiotherapy plus CTLA-4 blockade in lung cancer. The table came from immunoSEQ multiplex PCR; TCRdb's copy has only in-frame clones and leaves some out. The table shows some 43,000 clones, with 75% to 90% occurring only once. Sample: peripheral blood, taken from a patient treated with radiotherapy plus ipilimumab. Receptor source: a human donor with non-small cell lung cancer who had stable disease on radiotherapy plus ipilimumab.

CDR3 in DNA: TGCAGTGCTAGCGGCACCGGGGAGCTGTTTTTT. Its translation is CSASGTGELFF. The rearrangement links TRBV20-1 to TRBJ2-2; D is uncertain. V gave up 3 bases and J gave up 4 bases, with 3 bases separating them. The CDR3 contains 11 residues. CDR1 and CDR2 (germline): DFQATT, SNEGSKA (reference sequence).

The rearrangement joins TRBV9 to TRBJ2-7; unclear D gene. The CDR3 has 13 residues. V was pared by 0 bases and J by 2 bases, with 6 bases between. Germline assignment: CDR1 SGDLS and CDR2 YYNGEE. The CDR3 region has the DNA TGTGCCAGCAGCGTAGGAGAGACCTACGAGCAGTACTTC. Amino acid sequence: CASSVGETYEQYF. Drawing the rest from reference TRBV9 and TRBJ2-7, the complete variable domain is DSGVTQTPKHLITATGQRVTLRCSPRSGDLSVYWYQQSLDQGLQFLIQYYNGEERAKGNILERFSAQQFPDLHSELNLSSLELGDSALYFCASSVGETYEQYFGPGTRLTVT.

The count of this clone is one. The chain combines TRBV30 with TRBJ2-7; tentative D call: TRBD1 (6 bases). Trimming stripped 0 bases from V and 6 bases from J, with 15 bases between. The V gene's germline CDR1 is GTSNPN and CDR2 SVGIG (reference sequence). This CDR3 region has 14 residues. CDR3 DNA sequence: TGTGCCTGGAGTGTATTGGCAGGGGAAGCCGAGCAGTACTTC. As protein: CAWSVLAGEAEQYF.

The chain employs TRBV2 and TRBJ2-1, with D unresolved. CDR3 size: 11 residues. Germline lookup yields CDR1 SNHLY and CDR2 FYNNEI. V gave up 4 bases and J gave up 7 bases, with 5 bases separating them. The DNA for the CDR3 is TGTGCCAGCAGTGGAGGAAATGAGCAGTTCTTC. Translation: CASSGGNEQFF. The complete variable domain, with remaining parts taken from reference TRBV2 and TRBJ2-1, reads EPEVTQTPSHQVTQMGQEVILRCVPISNHLYFYWYRQILGQKVEFLVSFYNNEISEKSEIFDDQFSVERPDGSNFTLKIRSTKLEDSAMYFCASSGGNEQFFGPGTRLTVL.

This chain connects TRBV10-3 to TRBJ2-5; 13 bases line up with TRBD2. The junction had 2 bases not matched to a gene; V was cut back by 3 bases and J by 1 base. The germline gives CDR1 ENHRY, CDR2 SYGVKD. CDR3 length equals 16 residues. CDR3 amino acids: CAISDGTSGIQETQYF. CDR3 coding DNA: TGTGCCATCAGTGACGGGACTAGCGGGATCCAAGAGACCCAGTACTTC.

This chain links TRBV6-5 with TRBJ1-2, with D tentatively TRBD1 (6 bases). The CDR3 contains 14 residues. The V and J ends lost 6 bases and 2 bases respectively, with 13 bases between them. The germline gives CDR1 MNHEY, CDR2 SVGAGI. The CDR3 protein is CASSRSRGNYGYTF. In DNA form, the CDR3 reads TGTGCCAGCAGCCGCTCCAGGGGAAACTATGGCTACACCTTC.

The CDR3 DNA sequence: TGTGCCAGCAGTTACCGGCGGGGCACAGATACGCAGTATTTT. Translation gives CASSYRRGTDTQYF. The V and J genes are TRBV6-5 and TRBJ2-3, with D possibly TRBD2 on 5 matching bases. From germline, CDR1 is MNHEY and CDR2 SVGAGI. Between the trimmed V and J ends, which lost 2 bases and 1 base, there was a span of 7 bases. The CDR3 covers 14 residues.

The chain carries TRBV21-1 and TRBJ2-7; the table's D call TRBD2 went unverified against the DNA. TRBV21-1 is a documented pseudogene. This CDR3 is built from 15 residues. The CDR3 sequence: CASSKDVVAGDEQYF. In DNA form, the CDR3 reads TGTGCCAGCAGCAAAGACGTAGTGGCGGGGGACGAGCAGTACTTC.

The J gene is TRBJ2-5, the V gene TRBV28, with no clear D. Germline assignment: CDR1 MDHEN and CDR2 SYDVKM. V was pared by 6 bases and J by 0 bases, with 11 bases between. The CDR3 spans 14 residues. The CDR3 reads CASSLPGYQETQYF. The CDR3 coding sequence is TGTGCCAGCAGCCTTCCCGGGTACCAAGAGACCCAGTACTTC.